This T cell receptor beta chain is drawn from a study of T cells in Graves' hyperthyroidism and ophthalmopathy. RNA transcripts yielded amplified TCR beta CDR3 regions. The HTBI primer set served for first-round RT-PCR of the TCR CDR3. TCRdb analysed the multiplex PCR reads with MiXCR anew, one entry per CDR3 protein. The sample comprises a few hundred thousand distinct CDR3 sequences, roughly 50% of which are singletons, and roughly 8.2% rests with the top ten. These patients, aged 18 to 65, had recently diagnosed hyperthyroidism lasting under 2 months. Uncontrolled infections, other autoimmune diseases, pregnancy or lactation led to exclusion of patients. The CDR3 sequence is 16 residues long. Between the trimmed V and J ends, which lost 6 bases and 8 bases, there was a span of 25 bases. Germline CDR1 is SNHLY and CDR2 is FYNNEI. This clonotype showed up just a few times.

This rearrangement joins TRBV2 to TRBJ1-2, with D tentatively TRBD1 (5 bases). The sequence came from a woman between 18 and 29 years old with Graves' hyperthyroidism. The sample consisted of peripheral blood or thyroid tissue (not recorded which). DNA of the CDR3: TGTGCCAGCAGGGGTCCGGGGGACGGAGTTATATACGGCTACACCTTC. Protein: CASRGPGDGVIYGYTF.